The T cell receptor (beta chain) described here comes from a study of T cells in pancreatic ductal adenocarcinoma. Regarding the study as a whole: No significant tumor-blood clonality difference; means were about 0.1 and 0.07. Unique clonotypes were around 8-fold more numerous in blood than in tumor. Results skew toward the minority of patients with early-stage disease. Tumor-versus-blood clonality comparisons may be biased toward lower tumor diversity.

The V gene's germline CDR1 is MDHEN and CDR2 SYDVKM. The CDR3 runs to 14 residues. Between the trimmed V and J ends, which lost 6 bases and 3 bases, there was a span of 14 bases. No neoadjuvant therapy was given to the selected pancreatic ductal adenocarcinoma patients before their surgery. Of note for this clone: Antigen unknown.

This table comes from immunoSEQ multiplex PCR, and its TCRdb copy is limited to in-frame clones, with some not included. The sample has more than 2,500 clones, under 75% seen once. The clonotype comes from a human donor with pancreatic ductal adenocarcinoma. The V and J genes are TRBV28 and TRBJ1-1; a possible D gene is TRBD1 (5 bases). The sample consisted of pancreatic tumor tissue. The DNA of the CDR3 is TGTGCCAGCAGGACCCCCGGGGCTTACACTGAAGCTTTCTTT. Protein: CASRTPGAYTEAFF.